This entry features one T cell receptor (beta chain) sequence. Its antigen remains unidentified. The data derive from a study of vaccination effects on CD4 cells after COVID-19. Study context: After vaccination, a few convalescent patients were sampled at early and late time points. Whole-study findings and limits: Following vaccination, convalescents' spike-reactive clones were mostly new ones induced by the vaccine. Marked contraction was observed in infection-induced and vaccine-induced clones late after vaccination. Few convalescent patients were studied, and early post-infection samples were lacking.

CDR1 is SGHVS and CDR2 is FQNEAQ in the germline V gene. The CDR3 is made up of 13 amino acids. The V gene lost 8 bases and the J gene lost 4 bases, with 14 bases spanning the gap. CD4+ T cell isolation took place after about 11 days of culture. The person had a PCR-confirmed SARS-CoV-2 infection during March to December 2020. BNT162b2 vaccine or mRNA-1273 vaccine was given to participants in two doses. The method was immunoSEQ multiplex PCR; TCRdb's version includes in-frame clones alone and lacks a portion of them. The sample contains over 35,000 clones, 76% of which appear only once. The material sequenced was CD4+ T cells from PBMCs cultured without peptide, taken after COVID-19 vaccination. The TCR comes from a human donor who had a prior SARS-CoV-2 infection. The V and J genes are TRBV7-8 and TRBJ1-1, with D possibly TRBD1 on 5 matching bases. The CDR3 nucleotides are TGTGCCAGCCGCGGACAAGCGGGCACTGAAGCTTTCTTT. It codes for CASRGQAGTEAFF.